The following is a T cell receptor beta chain sequence with its context. No antigen is known for it. Per-nucleotide qualities are absent, and no much larger clonotype sits a single base away. The same CDR3 is also encoded by other DNA sequences in this sample. From the germline V gene, CDR1 is SGHRS and CDR2 is YFSETQ. From the cysteine through the phenylalanine, the CDR3 covers 13 amino acids. The sequence is cut down to CDR3 DNA, 39 bases in frame from base 1. V drops 1 base and J drops 2 bases, leaving 7 bases in between. Using the deep immunoSEQ assay, TCR CDR3 regions were amplified from genomic DNA by multiplex PCR. For each cell subset, the extracted genomic DNA was distributed evenly across all wells of several immunoSEQ 96-well plates, and each plate served as one replicate. Each replicate PCR for sorted subsets received roughly 0.2 ug genomic DNA, equal to tens of thousands of T cell genomes. The purified libraries were quantified using a Qubit 3.0 fluorometer, sized with a Bioanalyzer 2100, and then quantified again using the KAPA Library Quantification kit. Every immunoSEQ 96-well plate was sequenced on a separate single-read 150-cycle Illumina NextSeq 550 flow cell. Processing in the source paper ran as follows. Because only junctional sequences without quality scores were contained in the immunoSEQ output, filtering matching that applied to full-length reads could not be performed. Sequences were annotated with PyIR, a Python wrapper for IgBLAST v1.9, using IMGT germline references to assign V/J genes and CDR3. Reads were removed for weak V/J assignments (E-value above 1e-6), missing CDR3, stop codons, out-of-frame junctions, or ambiguous translated residues. V3J clonotypes were defined as sequences sharing the same inferred V gene, J gene, and CDR3 amino acid sequence. To compute the percentage overlap between repertoires, the number of shared unique clonotypes was divided by the size of the smaller repertoire. Richness of each repertoire was evaluated using RTK rarefaction, the Chao1 estimator, and Recon v2.1 estimates of unobserved clonotypes. For all TCRbeta clonotypes obtained by the gDNA method from several donors, generation probabilities were computed with OLGA. The table comes from immuneACCESS by way of TCRdb, which keeps in-frame sequences with V and J called. Part of the clones is missing from these tables; in studies checked, under half for an unresolved V gene and the rest for unknown reasons. V and J calls and clone size are copied from that table; D and trimming were computed from the DNA. This sample lists some 2.4 million clones; 80% to 95% were detected once. More than 0.35% of the sample is taken by the ten largest.

The donors were healthy, HIV-negative adults with no recently reported acute infections or vaccinations. Every donor was a Caucasian adult residing in Nashville, Tennessee, USA. CD4+ T cells were enriched by magnetic negative selection; naive cells were then positively selected on CD45RA, and the negative fraction formed the memory subset. Blood was obtained by leukapheresis, after which PBMCs were separated by Ficoll-Histopaque density gradient centrifugation and cryopreserved in liquid nitrogen vapor phase. Analytical flow cytometry was used to check the purity and quantity of every magnetically sorted T cell population. Genomic DNA was isolated from every sorted fraction and measured by UV absorbance on a Nanodrop 2000c. The data originate from a study of shared clonotypes between healthy human individuals (dated by TCRdb to the early 2020s). For context, the study as a whole: The cohort comprised two women and a few men aged 18 to 49 years. For each donor, CD4 naive and CD4 memory were each run on three plates, CD8 naive on two plates, and CD8 memory on one plate. The study deeply sequenced blood TCR repertoires of about 5 healthy adults to estimate repertoire size and the extent of clonotype sharing between individuals. Different laboratories and diverse techniques were used to prepare libraries and sequence TCR repertoires, to increase sequencing depth and limit assay-specific biases. Leukapheresis yielded between about 0.85 and 10 billion PBMCs per donor.

The paper's findings and limits, for the study overall: Naive subsets generally had larger estimated clonotype richness than memory subsets did. The genetic and exposure-history diversity represented was limited by the small number of donors. Sampling was limited to blood, and TCR repertoires in tissue likely differ from TCR repertoires in blood. About 4.5% of naive CD4, 3.5% of naive CD8, 2% to 2.5% of memory CD4, and 0.35% to 0.5% of memory CD8 clonotypes were shared across several donors. Incomplete sequencing was indicated by rarefaction of sorted-subset datasets, despite the large sequencing depth. Pairwise subsampling indicated that sequencing depth was expected to affect the degree of clonotype sharing among donors. Compared with non-shared clonotypes, the clonotypes found in all four sorted-subset donors had higher generation probabilities.

The chain links TRBV5-1 with TRBJ2-7; the best D guess is TRBD1, with 5 bases matching. The sample comprised naive CD4+ T cells from PBMCs. The cell subset or site label here, explained by the study, means: CD45RA+ positively selected. The TCR sequence derives from a young man in good health. Some clones in this sample may be carry-over from other donors' samples. The DNA sequence follows: TGCGCCAGCAGCTTGCCAGGGACCTACGAGCAGTACTTC. Protein translation: CASSLPGTYEQYF.